These 15 T cell receptor beta chains share one sample of origin, sequenced in a study of blood T cell repertoires in COVID-19. Repertoires were generated with immunoSEQ multiplex PCR, while TCRdb's copy carries only in-frame clones and drops some. The repertoire holds about 48,000 clones, approximately 90% seen once, with around 5% in the top ten. The sample taken for sequencing was peripheral blood. The receptors here all came from a man in his 70s with acute or convalescent COVID-19.

This clone was recorded once. The chain employs TRBV6-2 or TRBV6-3 and TRBJ1-5, with 9 bases identical to TRBD1. The CDR3 totals 16 residues. Germline CDR1 is MNHEY and CDR2 is SVGEGT. Losses at the gene ends were 0 bases for V and 5 bases for J; bases not matched to a gene: 5. CDR3 in DNA: TGTGCCAGCAGTTACTCGACGGACAGGGGAGATCAGCCCCAGCATTTT. Protein sequence: CASSYSTDRGDQPQHF.

The gene calls are TRBV29-1 and TRBJ1-1, with D perhaps matching TRBD1 (6 bases). The CDR3 consists of 12 residues. Trimming removed 2 bases at V and 4 bases at J, with 8 bases between. Germline CDR1 and CDR2: SQVTM and ANQGSEA. The CDR3 DNA reads as TGCAGCGTTGAATTACAGGGCACTGAAGCTTTCTTT. Translated, it gives CSVELQGTEAFF.

The V call is TRBV11-2, the J call TRBJ1-2; D might be TRBD1 (6 bases). CDR1 and CDR2 from the germline V gene are SGHAT and FQNNGV. The CDR3 spans 15 residues. Trimming shortened V by 3 bases and J by 0 bases, and 11 bases separated the two germline ends. The CDR3 DNA is TGTGCCAGCAGCTTCTCGGCAGGGGCTAACTATGGCTACACCTTC. It is translated as CASSFSAGANYGYTF.

This chain links TRBV6-5 with TRBJ1-2; TRBD1 might be the D (5 bases). CDR1 is MNHEY and CDR2 is SVGAGI in the germline V gene. Trimming left V 8 bases short and J 8 bases short, with 24 bases between. The CDR3 has 15 residues. CDR3 nucleotide sequence: TGTGCCAGCCTCGGGGACTCAGGACCTTGGGGGGGCTACACCTTC. It codes for CASLGDSGPWGGYTF.

The chain employs TRBV5-1 and TRBJ2-7; 9 bases agree with TRBD1. With V trimmed by 0 bases and J by 4 bases, 8 bases remained unmatched. This CDR3 is built from 16 residues. Germline CDR1 SGHRS, CDR2 YFSETQ. This CDR3 reads CASSLATGTGSYEQYF. In DNA, the CDR3 is TGCGCCAGCAGCTTGGCCACCGGGACAGGGTCTTACGAGCAGTACTTC.

This clone was counted a single time. The chain carries TRBV2 and TRBJ1-2, with TRBD1 matching over 11 bases. Germline assignment: CDR1 SNHLY and CDR2 FYNNEI. V dropped 6 bases and J dropped 6; count of bases not matched to a gene: 3. This CDR3 has 13 residues. This chain's CDR3 is CASRWTGGNGYTF. The CDR3, as DNA: TGTGCCAGCAGGTGGACAGGGGGCAATGGCTACACCTTC.

The V gene is TRBV5-4, the J gene TRBJ2-5; possibly TRBD2 for D (5 bases). V was clipped by 1 base and J by 5 bases, with 12 bases between them. Germline V CDR1 and CDR2: SGHNT, YYREEE (reference sequence). The CDR3 sequence is 14 residues long. The CDR3 coding sequence is TGTGCCAGCAGCTTGAATCTAGGCGGGGAGACCCAGTACTTC. This encodes CASSLNLGGETQYF.

The chain joins TRBV27 to TRBJ1-2; 11 nucleotides agree with TRBD1. The germline CDR1 and CDR2 sequences are MNHEY and SMNVEV (reference sequence). V shed 6 bases, J shed 7 bases, and the junction held 4 bases outside the gene matches. The CDR3 sequence is 13 residues long. Here the CDR3 DNA reads TGTGCCAGCAGGCTCGGACAGGGGGCTGGCTACACCTTC. Translated: CASRLGQGAGYTF.

The J gene is TRBJ1-5, the V gene TRBV28; no firm D call. Trimming removed 3 bases at V and 0 bases at J, with 6 bases between. The CDR3 consists of 14 residues. The germline V gene encodes CDR1 MDHEN and CDR2 SYDVKM. The CDR3, as DNA: TGTGCCAGCAGTTTTATAGTTAGCAATCAGCCCCAGCATTTT. This encodes CASSFIVSNQPQHF.

This clone was picked up one time. The V gene is TRBV18, the J gene TRBJ2-5; no clear D. Germline V CDR1 and CDR2: KGHSH, LQKENI. Trimming stripped 0 bases from V and 5 bases from J, with 13 bases between. The CDR3 spans 15 residues. Here the CDR3 DNA reads TGTGCCAGCTCACCACCGGTAACCTACTGGGAGACCCAGTACTTC. As protein: CASSPPVTYWETQYF.

This chain uses TRBV6-5 with TRBJ1-3; D unresolved. This CDR3 contains 15 residues. With 5 bases removed from V and 0 bases from J, the gap between germline ends came to 11 bases. Germline V gene data show CDR1 as MNHEY and CDR2 as SVGAGI. This CDR3 reads CASSPRGYSGNTIYF. In DNA form, the CDR3 reads TGTGCCAGCAGTCCCCGCGGGTACTCTGGAAACACCATATATTTT.

V and J are TRBV4-2 and TRBJ2-6; D remains ambiguous. Per germline, CDR1 LGHNA and CDR2 YNFKEQ. The CDR3 runs to 17 residues. Trimming took off 0 bases at V and 0 bases at J, with 9 bases between the two ends. The CDR3 nucleotides read TGTGCCAGCAGCCAAGAAGCAGGCCTCTCTGGGGCCAACGTCCTGACTTTC. Its translation is CASSQEAGLSGANVLTF.

V usage is TRBV2 and J usage is TRBJ1-2, with TRBD1 identical over 8 bases. The CDR3 is made up of 14 amino acids. V gave up 6 bases and J gave up 0 bases; unmatched junction bases: 3. CDR1 is SNHLY, CDR2 FYNNEI, per germline. CDR3 sequence: CASSLGQANYGYTF. The CDR3 DNA reads TGTGCCAGCAGCTTGGGACAGGCTAACTATGGCTACACCTTC.

The chain employs TRBV4-1 and TRBJ2-5, with TRBD2 identical over 9 bases. J lost 3 bases, V lost 0 bases, and 5 bases had no gene match. Germline loops: CDR1 MGHRA, CDR2 YSYEKL. This CDR3 has 16 residues. For the CDR3, the DNA is TGCGCCAGCAGCCAAGAGCCGGGACTAGCAAAAGAGACCCAGTACTTC. Its protein is CASSQEPGLAKETQYF.

V and J are TRBV2 and TRBJ1-5, with 7 bases matching TRBD1. The CDR3 spans 14 residues. Per germline, CDR1 SNHLY and CDR2 FYNNEI. Losses at the gene ends were 5 bases for V and 3 bases for J; bases not matched to a gene: 4. CDR3: CASSRQGLNQPQHF. The CDR3 coding sequence is TGTGCCAGCAGTAGACAGGGTCTCAATCAGCCCCAGCATTTT.